The clone carrying this T cell receptor beta chain was seen once. The data are from a study of cytotoxic CD8 clonotypes in ibrutinib-treated CLL. The germline V gene has CDR1 SEHNR and CDR2 FQNEAQ (reference sequence). The CDR3 runs to 13 residues. The V gene lost 8 bases and the J gene lost 2 bases, with 11 bases spanning the gap. Sequencing was performed with immunoSEQ multiplex PCR; in TCRdb, only in-frame clones are kept and a portion is missing. The table includes under 200,000 clones, about four fifths detected once. The TCR was taken from a human donor with chronic lymphocytic leukemia. This chain uses TRBV7-9 with TRBJ2-3, with D hard to call. Sequencing was performed on PBMCs, taken after 12 months of ibrutinib treatment. DNA for the CDR3: TGTGCCAGCGACCCAGGTGACACAGATACGCAGTATTTT. Translation: CASDPGDTDTQYF.